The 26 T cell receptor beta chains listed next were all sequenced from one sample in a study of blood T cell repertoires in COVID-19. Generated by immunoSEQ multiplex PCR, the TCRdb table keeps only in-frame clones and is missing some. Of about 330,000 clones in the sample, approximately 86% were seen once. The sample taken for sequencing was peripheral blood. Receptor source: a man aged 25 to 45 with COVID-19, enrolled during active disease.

The CDR3 coding sequence is TGTGCCAGCAGCTTAGTTGTCAGCTACAATGAGCAGTTCTTC. It yields the protein CASSLVVSYNEQFF. This chain links TRBV7-6 with TRBJ2-1; no clear D gene. The CDR3 loop spans 14 amino acids. Germline V lookup: CDR1 SGHVS, CDR2 FNYEAQ. V gave up 1 base and J gave up 3 bases, with 7 bases separating them.

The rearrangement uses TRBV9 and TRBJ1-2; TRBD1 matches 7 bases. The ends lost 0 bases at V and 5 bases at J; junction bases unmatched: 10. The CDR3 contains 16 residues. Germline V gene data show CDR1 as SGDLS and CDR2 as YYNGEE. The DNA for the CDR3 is TGTGCCAGCAGCGTAGCTGGGGCAGGGGGACTTTATGGCTACACCTTC. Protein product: CASSVAGAGGLYGYTF.

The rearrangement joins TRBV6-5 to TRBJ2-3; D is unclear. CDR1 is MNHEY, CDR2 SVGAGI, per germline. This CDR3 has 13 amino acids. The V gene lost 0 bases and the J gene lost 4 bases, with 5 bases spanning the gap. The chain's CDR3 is CASSYSAADTQYF. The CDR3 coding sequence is TGTGCCAGCAGTTACTCGGCTGCAGATACGCAGTATTTT.

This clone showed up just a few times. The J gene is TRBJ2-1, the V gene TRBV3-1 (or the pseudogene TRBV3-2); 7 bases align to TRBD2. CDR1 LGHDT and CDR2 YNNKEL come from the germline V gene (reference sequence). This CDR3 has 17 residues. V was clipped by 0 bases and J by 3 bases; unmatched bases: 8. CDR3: CASSQEMATSFYNEQFF. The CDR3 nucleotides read TGTGCCAGCAGCCAAGAAATGGCGACTAGCTTCTACAATGAGCAGTTCTTC.

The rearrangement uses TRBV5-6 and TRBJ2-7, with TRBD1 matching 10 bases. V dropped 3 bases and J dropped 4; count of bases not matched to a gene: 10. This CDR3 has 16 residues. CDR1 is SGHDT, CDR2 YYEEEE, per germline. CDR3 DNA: TGTGCCAGCAGCTCGGGGGACAGGGGAATTCCTTACGAGCAGTACTTC. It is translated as CASSSGDRGIPYEQYF.

The CDR3 reads CASSGAEGTPFSYEQYF. The DNA of the CDR3 is TGTGCCAGCAGTGGGGCGGAGGGGACTCCATTCTCCTACGAGCAGTACTTC. The chain is built from TRBV2 and TRBJ2-7; possibly TRBD2 for D (6 bases). Germline values: CDR1 SNHLY, CDR2 FYNNEI. The CDR3 runs 17 residues. V dropped 4 bases and J dropped 0 bases, with 19 bases sitting between them.

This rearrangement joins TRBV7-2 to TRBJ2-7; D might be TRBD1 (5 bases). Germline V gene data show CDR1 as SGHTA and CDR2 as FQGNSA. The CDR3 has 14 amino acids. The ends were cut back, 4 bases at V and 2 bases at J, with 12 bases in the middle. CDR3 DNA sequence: TGTGCCAGCAGCTCCCGGCCAGGGACCTACGAGCAGTACTTC. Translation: CASSSRPGTYEQYF.

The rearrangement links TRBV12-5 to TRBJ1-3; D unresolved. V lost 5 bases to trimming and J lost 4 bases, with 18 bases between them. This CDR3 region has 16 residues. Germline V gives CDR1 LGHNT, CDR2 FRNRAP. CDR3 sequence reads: CASGLSLGLGGNTIYF. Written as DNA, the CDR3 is TGTGCTAGTGGTCTCTCCCTTGGACTCGGGGGAAACACCATATATTTT.

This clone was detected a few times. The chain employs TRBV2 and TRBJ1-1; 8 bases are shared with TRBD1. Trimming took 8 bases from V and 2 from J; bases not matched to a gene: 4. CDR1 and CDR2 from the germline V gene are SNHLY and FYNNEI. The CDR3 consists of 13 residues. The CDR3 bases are TGTGCCAGCGCCAGGGGGCCCAACACTGAAGCTTTCTTT. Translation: CASARGPNTEAFF.

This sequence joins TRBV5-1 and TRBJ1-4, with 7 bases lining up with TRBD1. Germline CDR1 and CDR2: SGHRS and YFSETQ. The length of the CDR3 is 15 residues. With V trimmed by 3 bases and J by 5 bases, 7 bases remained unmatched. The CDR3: CASSSSGTVNEKLFF. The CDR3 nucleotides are TGCGCCAGCAGCTCATCCGGGACAGTGAATGAAAAACTGTTTTTT.

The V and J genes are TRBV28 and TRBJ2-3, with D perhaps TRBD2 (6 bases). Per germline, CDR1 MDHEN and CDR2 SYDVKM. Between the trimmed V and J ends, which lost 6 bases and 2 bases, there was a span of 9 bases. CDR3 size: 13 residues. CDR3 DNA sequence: TGTGCCAGCAGCGCGGGACTCACAGATACGCAGTATTTT. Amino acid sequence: CASSAGLTDTQYF.

The CDR3 sequence: CASSLTPTGYGHGYTF. The CDR3 DNA reads TGTGCCAGCAGCCTAACCCCGACAGGGTACGGGCATGGCTACACCTTC. The rearrangement joins TRBV7-9 to TRBJ1-2, with 7 bases lining up with TRBD1. Germline V gene lookup returns CDR1 SEHNR and CDR2 FQNEAQ (reference sequence). After removal of 5 bases from V and 6 bases from J, the junction contained 15 bases not matched to a gene. The CDR3 totals 16 residues.

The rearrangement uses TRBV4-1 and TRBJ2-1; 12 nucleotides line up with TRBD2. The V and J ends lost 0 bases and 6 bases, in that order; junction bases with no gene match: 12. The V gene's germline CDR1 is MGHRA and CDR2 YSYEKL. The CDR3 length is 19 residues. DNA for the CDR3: TGCGCCAGCAGCCAAGATATGGTCCCGACTAGCGGGAGACGCAATGAGCAGTTCTTC. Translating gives CASSQDMVPTSGRRNEQFF.

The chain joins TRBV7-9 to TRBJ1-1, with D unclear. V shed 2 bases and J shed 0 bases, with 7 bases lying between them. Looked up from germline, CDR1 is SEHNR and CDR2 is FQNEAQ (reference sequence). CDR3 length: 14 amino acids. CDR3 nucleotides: TGTGCCAGCAGCTTAATCAGCGTGAACACTGAAGCTTTCTTT. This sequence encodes CASSLISVNTEAFF.

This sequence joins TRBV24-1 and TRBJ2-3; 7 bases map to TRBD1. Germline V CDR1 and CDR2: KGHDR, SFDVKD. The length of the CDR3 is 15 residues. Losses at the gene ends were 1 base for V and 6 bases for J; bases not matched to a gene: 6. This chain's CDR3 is CATSDFGRGSDTQYF. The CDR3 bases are TGTGCCACCAGTGATTTTGGCAGGGGGTCTGATACGCAGTATTTT.

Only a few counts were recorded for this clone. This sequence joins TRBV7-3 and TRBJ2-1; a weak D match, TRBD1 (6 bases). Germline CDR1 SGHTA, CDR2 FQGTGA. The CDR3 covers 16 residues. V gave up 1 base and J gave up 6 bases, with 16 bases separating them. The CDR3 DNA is TGTGCCAGCAGCTTAAGAGGGGGTAATACATTCAATGAGCAGTTCTTC. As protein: CASSLRGGNTFNEQFF.

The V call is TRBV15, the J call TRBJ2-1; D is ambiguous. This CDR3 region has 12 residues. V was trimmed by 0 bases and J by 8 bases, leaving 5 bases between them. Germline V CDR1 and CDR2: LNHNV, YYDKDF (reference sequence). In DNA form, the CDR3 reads TGTGCCACCAGCAGAGACCTCGATGAGCAGTTCTTC. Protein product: CATSRDLDEQFF.

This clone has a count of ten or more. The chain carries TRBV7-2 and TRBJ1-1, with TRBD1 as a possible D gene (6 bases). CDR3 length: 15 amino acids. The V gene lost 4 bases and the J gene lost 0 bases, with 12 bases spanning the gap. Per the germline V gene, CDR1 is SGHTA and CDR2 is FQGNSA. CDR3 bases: TGTGCCAGCAGCTCTCCAGGGGCGATGAACACTGAAGCTTTCTTT. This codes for CASSSPGAMNTEAFF.

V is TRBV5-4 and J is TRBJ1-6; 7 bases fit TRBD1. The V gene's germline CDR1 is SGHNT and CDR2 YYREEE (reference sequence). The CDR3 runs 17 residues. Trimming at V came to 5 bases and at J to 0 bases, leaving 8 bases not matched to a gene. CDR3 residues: CASREKTGSSYNSPLHF. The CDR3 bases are TGTGCCAGCAGAGAGAAGACAGGGAGCTCCTATAATTCACCCCTCCACTTT.

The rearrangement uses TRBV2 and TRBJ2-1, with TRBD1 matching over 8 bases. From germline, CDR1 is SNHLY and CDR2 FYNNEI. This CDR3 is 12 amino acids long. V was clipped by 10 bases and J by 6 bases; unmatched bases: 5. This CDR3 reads CATRTGSNEQFF. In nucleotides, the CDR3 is TGTGCCACCCGGACAGGGTCCAATGAGCAGTTCTTC.

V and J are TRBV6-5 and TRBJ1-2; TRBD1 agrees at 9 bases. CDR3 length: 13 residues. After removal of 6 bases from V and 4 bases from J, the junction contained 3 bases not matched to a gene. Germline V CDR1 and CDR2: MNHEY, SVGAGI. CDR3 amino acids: CASSQDRGYGYTF. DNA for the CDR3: TGTGCCAGCAGCCAGGACAGGGGCTATGGCTACACCTTC.

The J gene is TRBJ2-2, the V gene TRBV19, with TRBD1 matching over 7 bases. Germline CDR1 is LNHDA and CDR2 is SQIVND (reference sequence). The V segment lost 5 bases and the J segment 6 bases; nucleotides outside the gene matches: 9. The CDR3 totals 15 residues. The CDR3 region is CASSFRSDRAGELFF. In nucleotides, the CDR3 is TGTGCCAGTAGTTTTCGTTCCGACAGGGCCGGGGAGCTGTTTTTT.

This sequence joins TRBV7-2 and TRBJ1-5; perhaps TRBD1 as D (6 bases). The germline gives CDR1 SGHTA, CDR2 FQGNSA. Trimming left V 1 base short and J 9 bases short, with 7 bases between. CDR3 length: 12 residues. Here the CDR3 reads CASSLEQGPQHF. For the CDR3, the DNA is TGTGCCAGCAGCTTAGAACAGGGGCCCCAGCATTTT. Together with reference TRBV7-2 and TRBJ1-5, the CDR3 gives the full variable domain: GAGVSQSPSNKVTEKGKDVELRCDPISGHTALYWYRQSLGQGLEFLIYFQGNSAPDKSGLPSDRFSAERTGGSVSTLTIQRTQQEDSAVYLCASSLEQGPQHFGDGTRLSIL.

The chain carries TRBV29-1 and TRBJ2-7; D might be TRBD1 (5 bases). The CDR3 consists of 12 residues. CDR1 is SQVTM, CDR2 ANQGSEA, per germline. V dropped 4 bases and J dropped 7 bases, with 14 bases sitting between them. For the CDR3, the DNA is TGCAGCGTTGTCCAGGGATTAAGTGAGCAGTACTTC. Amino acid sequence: CSVVQGLSEQYF.

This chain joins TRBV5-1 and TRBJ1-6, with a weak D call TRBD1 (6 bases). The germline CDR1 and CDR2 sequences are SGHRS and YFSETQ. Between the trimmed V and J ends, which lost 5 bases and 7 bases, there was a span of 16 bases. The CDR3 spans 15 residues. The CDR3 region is CASSGIAGANSPLHF. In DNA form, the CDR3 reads TGCGCCAGCAGTGGAATCGCAGGGGCCAATTCACCCCTCCACTTT.

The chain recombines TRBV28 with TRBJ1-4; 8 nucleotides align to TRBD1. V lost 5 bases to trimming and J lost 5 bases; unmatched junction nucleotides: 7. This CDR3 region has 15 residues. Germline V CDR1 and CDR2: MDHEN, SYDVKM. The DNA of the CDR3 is TGTGCCAGCAGTCCCAGGGACAGGCGAAATGAAAAACTGTTTTTT. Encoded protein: CASSPRDRRNEKLFF.